Sequencing of this T cell receptor (beta chain) was carried out in a study of blood T cells in healthy people across ages. A sample-barcoded 5' primer and a J-beta primer mix were used in a second PCR of roughly 7 to 11 cycles. With 12 random nucleotides, a template-switch adaptor tagged each individual cDNA molecule. MiXCR, run by TCRdb on the 5' RACE reads, gives a single entry per CDR3 protein. The sample has about 1,500,000 distinct CDR3 sequences; 42% are singletons. The CDR3 totals 16 residues. The germline V gene has CDR1 ENHRY and CDR2 SYGVKD. Unmatched junction bases numbered 8, after V lost 3 bases and J lost 4 bases.

Sequencing was performed on blood. The gene calls are TRBV10-3 and TRBJ2-2, with 7 bases fitting TRBD1. The source is a woman aged 18-29 years in good health. This CDR3 reads CAISDDTGVVTGELFF. CDR3 nucleotides: TGTGCCATCAGTGACGACACAGGGGTAGTCACCGGGGAGCTGTTTTTT.